At least ten counts were recorded for the clone carrying this T cell receptor (beta chain). This entry comes from a study of CDR3 diversity in severe acne. TCRdb re-called the PCR reads through MiXCR, storing one row per CDR3 protein. The table shows 85,000 to 120,000 distinct CDR3 sequences, with around 53% occurring only once. V lost 2 bases, J lost 8 bases, and 16 bases lay in between. The CDR3 runs to 15 residues. Germline V CDR1 and CDR2: SGHNT, YYREEE (reference sequence). The gene calls are TRBV5-4 and TRBJ1-4; a weak D match, TRBD1 (6 bases). This receptor was taken from a male donor with acne. Sequenced material: blood. The CDR3 is CASSFTGRREEKLFF. CDR3 coding DNA: TGTGCCAGCAGCTTCACAGGGCGAAGGGAGGAAAAACTGTTTTTT.